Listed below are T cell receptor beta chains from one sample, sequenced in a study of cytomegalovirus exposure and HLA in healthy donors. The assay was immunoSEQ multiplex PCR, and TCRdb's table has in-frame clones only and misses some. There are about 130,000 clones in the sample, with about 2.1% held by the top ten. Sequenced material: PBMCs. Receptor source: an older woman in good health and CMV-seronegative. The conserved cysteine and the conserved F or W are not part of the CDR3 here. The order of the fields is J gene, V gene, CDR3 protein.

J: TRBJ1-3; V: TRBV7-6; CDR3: ASSLVSAGVSGNTIY
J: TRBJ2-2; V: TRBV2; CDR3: ASSAGLATGELF
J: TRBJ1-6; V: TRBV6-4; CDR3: ASSVGQEDSPLH
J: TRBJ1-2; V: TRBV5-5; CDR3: ASSLGGPDGYT
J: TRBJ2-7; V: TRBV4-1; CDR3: ASSQGGPDQGSYEQY
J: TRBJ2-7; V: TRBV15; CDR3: ATSRGSGSLNREQY
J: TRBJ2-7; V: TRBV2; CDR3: AGTGGSDEQY
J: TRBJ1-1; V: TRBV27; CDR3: ASRRGGNTEAF
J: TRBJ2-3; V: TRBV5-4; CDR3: ASSLAGADTQY
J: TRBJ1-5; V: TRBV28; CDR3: ASRTARVGNQPQH
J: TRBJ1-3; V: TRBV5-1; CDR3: ASSLSRQGANTIY
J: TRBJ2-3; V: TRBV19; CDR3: ASSTPGLTRAQY
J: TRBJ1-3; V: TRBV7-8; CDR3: ASSLAGGSSSGNTIY
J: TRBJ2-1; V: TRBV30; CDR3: AWSGGGRGLNEQF
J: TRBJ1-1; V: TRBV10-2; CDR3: ASSESPGEAF
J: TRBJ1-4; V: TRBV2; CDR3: ASTAQTTNEKLF
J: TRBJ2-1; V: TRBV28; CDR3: ASTPAAGGTYNEQF
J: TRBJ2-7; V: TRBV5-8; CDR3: ASSSTGGRVNEQY
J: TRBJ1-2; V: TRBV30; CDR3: AWTRTGTFYGYT
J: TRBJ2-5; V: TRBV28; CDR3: ASVLVAGHQETQY
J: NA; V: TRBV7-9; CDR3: ASSLGGALYEQY
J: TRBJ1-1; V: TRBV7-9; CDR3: ASSFFLQTGRNTEAF
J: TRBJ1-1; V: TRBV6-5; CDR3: ASSYSYGGSTEAF
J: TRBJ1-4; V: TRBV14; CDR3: ASSPHLRSTGATNEKLF
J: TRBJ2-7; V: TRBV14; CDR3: ASSQDLGLADYEQY
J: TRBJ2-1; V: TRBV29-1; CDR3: SVLTSGRPSYNEQF
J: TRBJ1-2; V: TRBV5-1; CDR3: ASSPLPGGDGYT
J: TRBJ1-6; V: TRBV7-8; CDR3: ASSLRSGLGSPLH
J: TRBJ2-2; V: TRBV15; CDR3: ATNRVSGRTTTGELF
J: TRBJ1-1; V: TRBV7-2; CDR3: ASSSSTGPFEAF
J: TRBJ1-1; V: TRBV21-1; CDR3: ASSTRDRGPKDSREAF
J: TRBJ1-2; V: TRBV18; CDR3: ASSPRDRDYGYT
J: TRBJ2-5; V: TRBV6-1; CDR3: ASSARQRAGQETQY
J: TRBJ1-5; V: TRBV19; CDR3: ASSPSRDNQPQH
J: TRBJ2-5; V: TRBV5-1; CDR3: ASSTMGQGEETQY
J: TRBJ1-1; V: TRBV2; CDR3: ASRGQEGAEAF
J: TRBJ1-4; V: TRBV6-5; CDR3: ASSRDRFYEKLF
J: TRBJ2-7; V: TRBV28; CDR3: ASSSPGTGGYEQY
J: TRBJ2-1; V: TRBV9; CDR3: ASSVKGRGLNEQF
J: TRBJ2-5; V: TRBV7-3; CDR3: ASSQQGASLETQY
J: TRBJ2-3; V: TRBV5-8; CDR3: ASSFGLVLDTQY
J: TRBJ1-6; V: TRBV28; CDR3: ASSLHVGGNSPLH
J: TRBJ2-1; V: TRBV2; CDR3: ASSRDRGPNEQF
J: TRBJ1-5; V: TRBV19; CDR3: ASSMGQGGPYSNQPQH
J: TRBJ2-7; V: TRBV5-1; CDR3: ASSRGTGGAVYEQY
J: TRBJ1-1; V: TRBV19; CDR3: ASSIAATGVVVNTEAF
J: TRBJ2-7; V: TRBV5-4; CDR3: ASSFMEQGPYEQY
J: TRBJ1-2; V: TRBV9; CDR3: ASSDTGGFGYT
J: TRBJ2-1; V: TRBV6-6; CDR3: ASSPARTYNEQF
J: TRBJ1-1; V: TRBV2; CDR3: ASSESAVNTEAF
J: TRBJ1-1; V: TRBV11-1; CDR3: ASSLFGGIAEAF
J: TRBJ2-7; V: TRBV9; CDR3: ASSVAGLAFYEQY
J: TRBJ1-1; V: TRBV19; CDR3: ASSDRGKWDTEAF
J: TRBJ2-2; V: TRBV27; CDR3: ASSFWTSNTGELF
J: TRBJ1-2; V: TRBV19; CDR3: ASSMIGGRGYYGYT
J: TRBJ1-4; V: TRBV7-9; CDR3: ASSPTAGGNEKLF
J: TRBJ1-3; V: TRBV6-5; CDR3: ASRRGTGSGNTIY